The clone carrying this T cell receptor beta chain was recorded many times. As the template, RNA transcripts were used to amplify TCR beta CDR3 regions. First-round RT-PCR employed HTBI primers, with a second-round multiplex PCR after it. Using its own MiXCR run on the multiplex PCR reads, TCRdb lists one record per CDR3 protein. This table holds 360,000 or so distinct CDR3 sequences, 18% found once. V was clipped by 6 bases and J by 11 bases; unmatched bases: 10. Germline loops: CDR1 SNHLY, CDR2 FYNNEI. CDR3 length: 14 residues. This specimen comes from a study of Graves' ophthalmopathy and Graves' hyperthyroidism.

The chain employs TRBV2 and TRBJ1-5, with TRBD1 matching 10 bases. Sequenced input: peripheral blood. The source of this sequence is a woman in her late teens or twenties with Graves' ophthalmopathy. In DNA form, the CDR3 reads TGTGCCAGCAGATTGACAGGGGGCATGGGGTCCCAGCATTTT. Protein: CASRLTGGMGSQHF.